This T cell receptor beta chain was identified during a study of shared clonotypes between healthy human individuals. For the study at large: Every donor yielded three CD4 naive, three CD4 memory, two CD8 naive and one CD8 memory plate.

The V gene's germline CDR1 is MNHEY and CDR2 SMNVEV (reference sequence). V was pared by 5 bases and J by 4 bases, with 14 bases between. The CDR3 totals 14 residues. Naive CD8 cells comprised CD45RO-negative, CCR7-positively selected cells, excluding terminally differentiated effector memory CD45RA+ cells. Caucasian adults residing in Nashville, Tennessee made up all the donors. Assay: immunoSEQ multiplex PCR; the TCRdb copy retains only in-frame clones and omits some. The repertoire holds about 2.1 million clones, with approximately 92% as singletons. As regards this clone: The antigen is not known.

The study, taken as a whole, reports: Having only a few donors restricted how much genetic and exposure-history diversity was captured. Naive CD4 clonotypes were shared across several donors at 4% to 5%.

Sequencing was carried out using naive CD8+ T cells from PBMCs. The TCR originated in a man younger than 35 in good health. Some clones in this sample may be carry-over from other donors' samples. This chain joins TRBV27 and TRBJ1-2; D is unresolved. The chain's CDR3 is CASSNLSGGYGYTF. DNA for the CDR3: TGTGCCAGCAGTAATCTGTCAGGAGGCTATGGCTACACCTTC.